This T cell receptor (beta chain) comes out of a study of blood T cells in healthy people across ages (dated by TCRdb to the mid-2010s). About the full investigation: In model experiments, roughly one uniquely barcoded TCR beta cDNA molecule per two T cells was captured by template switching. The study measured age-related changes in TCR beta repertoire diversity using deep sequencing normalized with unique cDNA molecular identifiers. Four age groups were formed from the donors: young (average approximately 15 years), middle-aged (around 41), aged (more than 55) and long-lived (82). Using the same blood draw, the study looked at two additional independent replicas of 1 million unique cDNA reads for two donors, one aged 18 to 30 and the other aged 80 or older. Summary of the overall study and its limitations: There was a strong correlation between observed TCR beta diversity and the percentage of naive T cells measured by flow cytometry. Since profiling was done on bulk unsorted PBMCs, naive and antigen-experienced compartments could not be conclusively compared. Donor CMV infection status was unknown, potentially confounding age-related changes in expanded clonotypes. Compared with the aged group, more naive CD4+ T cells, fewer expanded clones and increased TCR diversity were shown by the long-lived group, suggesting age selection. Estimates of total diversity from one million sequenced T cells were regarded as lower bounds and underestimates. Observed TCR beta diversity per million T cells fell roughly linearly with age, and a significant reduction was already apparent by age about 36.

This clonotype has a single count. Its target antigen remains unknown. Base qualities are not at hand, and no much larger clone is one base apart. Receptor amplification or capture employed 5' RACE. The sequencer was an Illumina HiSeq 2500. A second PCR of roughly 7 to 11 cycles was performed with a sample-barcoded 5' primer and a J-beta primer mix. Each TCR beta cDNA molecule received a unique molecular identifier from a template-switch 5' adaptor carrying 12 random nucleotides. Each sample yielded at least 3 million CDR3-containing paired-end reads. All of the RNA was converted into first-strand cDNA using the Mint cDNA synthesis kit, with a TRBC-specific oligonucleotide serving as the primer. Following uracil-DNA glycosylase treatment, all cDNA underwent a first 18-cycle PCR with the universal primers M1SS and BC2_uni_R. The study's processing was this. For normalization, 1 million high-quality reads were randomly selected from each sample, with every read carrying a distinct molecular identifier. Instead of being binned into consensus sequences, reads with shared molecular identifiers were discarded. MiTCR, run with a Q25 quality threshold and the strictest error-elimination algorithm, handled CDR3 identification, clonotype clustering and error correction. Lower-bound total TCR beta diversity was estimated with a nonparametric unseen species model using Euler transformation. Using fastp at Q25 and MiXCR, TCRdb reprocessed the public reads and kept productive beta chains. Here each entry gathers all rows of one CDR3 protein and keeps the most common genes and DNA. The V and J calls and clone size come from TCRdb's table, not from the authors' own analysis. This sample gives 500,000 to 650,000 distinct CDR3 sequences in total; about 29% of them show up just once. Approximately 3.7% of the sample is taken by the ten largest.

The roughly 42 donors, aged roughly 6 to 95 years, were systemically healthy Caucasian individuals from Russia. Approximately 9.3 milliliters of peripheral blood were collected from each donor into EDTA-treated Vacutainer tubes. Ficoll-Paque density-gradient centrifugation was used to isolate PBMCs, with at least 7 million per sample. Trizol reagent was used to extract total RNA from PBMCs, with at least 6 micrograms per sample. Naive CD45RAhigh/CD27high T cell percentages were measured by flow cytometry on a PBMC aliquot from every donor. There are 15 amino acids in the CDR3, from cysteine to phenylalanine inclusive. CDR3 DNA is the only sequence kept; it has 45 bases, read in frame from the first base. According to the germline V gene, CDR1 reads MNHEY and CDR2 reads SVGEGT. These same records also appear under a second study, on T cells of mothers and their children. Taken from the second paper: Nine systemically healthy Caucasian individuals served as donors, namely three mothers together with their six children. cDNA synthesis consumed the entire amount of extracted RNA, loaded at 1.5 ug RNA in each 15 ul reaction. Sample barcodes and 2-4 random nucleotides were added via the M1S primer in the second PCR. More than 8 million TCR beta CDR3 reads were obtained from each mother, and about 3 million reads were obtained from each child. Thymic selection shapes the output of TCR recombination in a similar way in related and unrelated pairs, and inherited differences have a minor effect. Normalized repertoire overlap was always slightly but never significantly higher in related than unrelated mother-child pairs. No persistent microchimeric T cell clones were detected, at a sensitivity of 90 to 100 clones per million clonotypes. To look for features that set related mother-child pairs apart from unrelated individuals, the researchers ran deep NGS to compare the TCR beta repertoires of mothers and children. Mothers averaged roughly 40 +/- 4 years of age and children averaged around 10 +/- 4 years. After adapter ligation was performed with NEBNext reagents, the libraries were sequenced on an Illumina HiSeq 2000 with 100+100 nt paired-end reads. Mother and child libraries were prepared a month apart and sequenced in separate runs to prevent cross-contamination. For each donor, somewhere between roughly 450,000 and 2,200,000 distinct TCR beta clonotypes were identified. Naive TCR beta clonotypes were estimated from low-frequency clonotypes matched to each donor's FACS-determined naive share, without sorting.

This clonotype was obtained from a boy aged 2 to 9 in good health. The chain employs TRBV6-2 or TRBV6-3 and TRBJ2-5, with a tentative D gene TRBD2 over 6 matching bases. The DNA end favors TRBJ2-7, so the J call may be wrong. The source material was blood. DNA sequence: TGTGCCAGCAGGTCAACCCTAGCGAAATTATACGAGCAGTACTTC. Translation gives CASRSTLAKLYEQYF.